The clone carrying this TCR beta chain has a single count. Antigen specificity is unknown. Per the germline V gene, CDR1 is SGHRS and CDR2 is YFSETQ. This CDR3 spans 15 amino acids. V lost 0 bases, J lost 0 bases, and 8 bases lay in between. The entry originates in a study of T cells in localized non-small cell lung cancer. Study conclusions and caveats: The greatest T cell clonality was found in uninvolved adjacent lung (higher than in tumor).

Using immunoSEQ multiplex PCR, the repertoire was profiled, and TCRdb retains in-frame clones only, with some absent. The table lists roughly 1,200 clones, around 18% of them singletons. The chain combines TRBV5-1 with TRBJ2-3, with D possibly called TRBD1 or TRBD2 (5 bases each). Sequencing was performed on normal lung tissue next to the tumor, taken before any cancer treatment. This clonotype originated in a male donor aged 60 or over with stage I lung adenocarcinoma. For the CDR3, the DNA is TGCGCCAGCAGCTTGGTGGGGGAAAGCACAGATACGCAGTATTTT. Protein product: CASSLVGESTDTQYF.